The clone carrying this T cell receptor beta chain was detected only a few times. These data are taken from a study of regulatory T cells in long-lasting Graves disease. This CDR3 is 15 amino acids long. Germline V lookup: CDR1 SGHTA, CDR2 FQGNSA. V lost 7 bases to trimming and J lost 6 bases, with 21 bases between them. With iRepertoire HTBI primers and Arm-PCR of CDR3 regions, TCR beta libraries were built. TCRdb redid the calling of the multiplex PCR reads with MiXCR, one entry per CDR3 protein. This sample yields about 350,000 distinct CDR3 sequences, of which about 17% are seen a single time; 20% belongs to the top ten. Time point given: newly diagnosed GD, antithyroid drugs for less than 3 months. PBMC-extracted RNA yielded the TCR library. These same data were also listed under a study on T cells in Graves' hyperthyroidism and ophthalmopathy.

This material consisted of peripheral blood mononuclear cells (PBMCs), taken at new diagnosis, from a patient treated with antithyroid drugs. The TCR was taken from a woman aged 18-29 years with Graves disease. The chain links TRBV7-2 to TRBJ1-1; D is uncertain. As DNA, the CDR3 is TGTGCCAGCAAACAGACCCCAGGAGCCATGGCTGAAGCTTTCTTT. Its translation: CASKQTPGAMAEAFF.